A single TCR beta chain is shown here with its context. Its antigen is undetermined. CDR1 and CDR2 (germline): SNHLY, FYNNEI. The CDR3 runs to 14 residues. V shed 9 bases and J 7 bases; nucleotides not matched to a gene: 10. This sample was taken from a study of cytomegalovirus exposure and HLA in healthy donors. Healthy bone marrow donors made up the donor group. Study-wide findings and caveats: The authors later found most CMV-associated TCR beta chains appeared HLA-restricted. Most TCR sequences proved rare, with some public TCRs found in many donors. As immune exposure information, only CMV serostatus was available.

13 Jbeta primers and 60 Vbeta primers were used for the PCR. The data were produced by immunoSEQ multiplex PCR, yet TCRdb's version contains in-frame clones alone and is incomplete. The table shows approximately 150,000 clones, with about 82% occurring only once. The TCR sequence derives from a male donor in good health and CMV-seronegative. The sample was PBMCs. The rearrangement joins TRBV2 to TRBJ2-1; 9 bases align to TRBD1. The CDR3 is CASFNGQGSNEQFF. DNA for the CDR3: TGTGCCAGTTTTAACGGACAGGGGTCGAATGAGCAGTTCTTC.